The 25 T cell receptor beta chains below come from one sample, sequenced in a study of blood T cell repertoires in COVID-19. TCRdb keeps only in-frame clones here, not all; method: immunoSEQ multiplex PCR. The sample lists some 670,000 clones, over 80% occurring once. Sequenced: peripheral blood. These receptors were collected from a young woman with acute or convalescent COVID-19.

V usage is TRBV6-5 and J usage is TRBJ2-5; D may be TRBD1 (6 bases). This CDR3 comprises 13 residues. V was trimmed by 11 bases and J by 4 bases, leaving 17 bases between them. Per germline, CDR1 MNHEY and CDR2 SVGAGI. The CDR3 coding sequence is TGTGCCGTCCGGGACGTAGGGGGAGAGACCCAGTACTTC. Its protein product is CAVRDVGGETQYF.

This chain connects TRBV5-1 to TRBJ2-1; D may be TRBD2 (5 bases). The V and J ends lost 4 bases and 1 base respectively, with 15 bases between them. There are 16 residues in the CDR3. Germline V gene data show CDR1 as SGHRS and CDR2 as YFSETQ. CDR3 sequence reads: CASSPQTRDSYNEQFF. Here the CDR3 DNA reads TGCGCCAGCAGCCCCCAAACTAGGGATTCCTACAATGAGCAGTTCTTC.

J is TRBJ1-5 and V is TRBV25-1; 9 bases are a match to TRBD1. This CDR3 comprises 16 residues. The germline V gene encodes CDR1 MGHDK and CDR2 SYGVNS. V lost 4 bases and J lost 3; bases outside the gene matches: 7. CDR3 sequence: CASSGRDRAPNQPQHF. The DNA of the CDR3 is TGTGCCAGCAGTGGCCGGGACAGGGCACCCAATCAGCCCCAGCATTTT. The full variable domain, rest sourced from reference TRBV25-1 and TRBJ1-5, is EADIYQTPRYLVIGTGKKITLECSQTMGHDKMYWYQQDPGMELHLIHYSYGVNSTEKGDLSSESTVSRIRTEHFPLTLESARPSHTSQYLCASSGRDRAPNQPQHFGDGTRLSIL.

The CDR3 loop reads CASSLAQGSGELFF. The CDR3 DNA is TGCGCCAGCAGCTTGGCGCAGGGCTCCGGGGAGCTGTTTTTT. The chain is built from TRBV5-1 and TRBJ2-2; TRBD1 might be the D (5 bases). The CDR3 runs to 14 residues. CDR1 is SGHRS, CDR2 YFSETQ, per germline. Trimming removed 0 bases at V and 6 bases at J, with 9 bases between.

This clone was recorded only once. The rearrangement links TRBV9 to TRBJ1-6, with D perhaps TRBD1 (5 bases). V was shortened by 0 bases and J by 2 bases, with 9 bases between the two germline ends. The germline CDR1 and CDR2 sequences are SGDLS and YYNGEE. This CDR3 has 16 residues. The CDR3 DNA is TGTGCCAGCAGCGTAGGGTCCAGGGCCTATAATTCACCCCTCCACTTT. This translates into CASSVGSRAYNSPLHF. Variable domain in full (rest from reference TRBV9 and TRBJ1-6): DSGVTQTPKHLITATGQRVTLRCSPRSGDLSVYWYQQSLDQGLQFLIQYYNGEERAKGNILERFSAQQFPDLHSELNLSSLELGDSALYFCASSVGSRAYNSPLHFGNGTRLTVT.

The V and J genes are TRBV6-5 and TRBJ2-1, with D possibly being TRBD2 (6 bases). Germline lookup yields CDR1 MNHEY and CDR2 SVGAGI. Trimming pared 11 bases from V and 0 bases from J, leaving 17 bases between. The CDR3 consists of 15 residues. In nucleotides, the CDR3 is TGTGCCGCCCAAGTGGGGGGAAGCTCCTACAATGAGCAGTTCTTC. It is translated as CAAQVGGSSYNEQFF.

The chain is built from TRBV15 and TRBJ1-2, with TRBD1 identical over 8 bases. The CDR3 contains 16 residues. Germline trimming cut 0 bases from V and 5 bases from J; bases unmatched to any gene: 8. Looked up from germline, CDR1 is LNHNV and CDR2 is YYDKDF (reference sequence). The CDR3 region is CATSRDLGRQGYGYTF. DNA for the CDR3: TGTGCCACCAGCAGAGATCTAGGGCGACAGGGGTATGGCTACACCTTC.

The V gene is TRBV9, the J gene TRBJ2-1, with D tentatively TRBD1 (6 bases). CDR1 and CDR2 (germline): SGDLS, YYNGEE. The CDR3 has 16 amino acids. V lost 0 bases and J 6 bases, leaving 16 bases between the germline ends. The CDR3 coding sequence is TGTGCCAGCAGCGTAGTCGGGACACTCCCCGGCAATGAGCAGTTCTTC. Protein sequence: CASSVVGTLPGNEQFF.

The chain recombines TRBV5-1 with TRBJ1-1, with a possible D match to TRBD1 (6 bases). Germline CDR1 SGHRS, CDR2 YFSETQ. Trimming shortened V by 2 bases and J by 4 bases, and 12 bases separated the two germline ends. The CDR3 runs to 14 residues. The CDR3 nucleotides are TGCGCCAGCAGCTTCGAGGGGACAATCACTGAAGCTTTCTTT. As protein: CASSFEGTITEAFF.

The genes are TRBV24-1 and TRBJ1-2; D may be TRBD1 (5 bases). The V and J ends lost 3 bases and 8 bases respectively, with 18 bases between them. Germline CDR1 and CDR2: KGHDR and SFDVKD. The length of the CDR3 is 15 residues. In DNA, the CDR3 is TGTGCCACCAGTGATCCACGGGGGGGAGGGCTCGGCTACACCTTC. Protein sequence: CATSDPRGGGLGYTF.

J is TRBJ1-2 and V is TRBV24-1; TRBD1 is a possible D gene (5 bases). Germline values: CDR1 KGHDR, CDR2 SFDVKD. With 6 bases removed from V and 5 bases from J, the gap between germline ends came to 12 bases. This CDR3 spans 13 amino acids. The CDR3 DNA is TGTGCCACCAGTCCCCGGGGGGGGTATGGCTACACCTTC. Its translation: CATSPRGGYGYTF.

The chain recombines TRBV4-3 with TRBJ2-3, with 12 bases fitting TRBD2. The germline V gene has CDR1 LGHNA and CDR2 YSLEER. Trimming at V came to 0 bases and at J to 5 bases, leaving 9 bases not matched to a gene. This CDR3 is built from 18 residues. The CDR3 nucleotides are TGCGCCAGCAGCCAAGACCGATCTAGCGGGGGGGCGGGAGATACGCAGTATTTT. Translated, it gives CASSQDRSSGGAGDTQYF.

The table lists this clone with a count of one. The V gene is TRBV5-4, the J gene TRBJ2-5; TRBD1 agrees at 7 bases. The J segment lost 3 bases and the V segment lost 4 bases, leaving 12 bases of the junction unmatched. Germline V gene lookup returns CDR1 SGHNT and CDR2 YYREEE (reference sequence). The CDR3 totals 16 residues. In nucleotides, the CDR3 is TGTGCCAGCAGCAAGGATAAGACAGGGATCAAAGAGACCCAGTACTTC. Protein sequence: CASSKDKTGIKETQYF.

Points on this clone: The sample contains more than one DNA sequence encoding this CDR3. The chain uses TRBV5-1 and TRBJ1-1; D unresolved. This CDR3 is built from 12 residues. Germline loops: CDR1 SGHRS, CDR2 YFSETQ. Trimming took 1 base from V and 7 from J, leaving 8 bases between them. The CDR3 protein is CASSLLAGEAFF. The CDR3 DNA sequence: TGCGCCAGCAGCTTGTTGGCAGGTGAAGCTTTCTTT.

The chain recombines TRBV7-9 with TRBJ1-3; 7 bases align to TRBD1. Per germline, CDR1 SEHNR and CDR2 FQNEAQ (reference sequence). CDR3 length: 13 residues. The trim removed 6 bases at V and 2 bases at J, leaving 1 base unmatched. The CDR3 reads CASRTGAGNTIYF. The DNA of the CDR3 is TGTGCCAGCAGAACAGGGGCTGGAAACACCATATATTTT.

V is TRBV27 and J is TRBJ1-4; D unresolved. From germline, CDR1 is MNHEY and CDR2 SMNVEV (reference sequence). Trimming removed 3 bases from V and 6 bases from J, with 17 bases in between. The CDR3 runs 16 residues. The CDR3 region has the DNA TGTGCCAGCAGTTTTTTTGCGGGAAACACTGATGAAAAACTGTTTTTT. Amino acids: CASSFFAGNTDEKLFF.

This chain joins TRBV9 and TRBJ1-2, with a tentative D call TRBD1 (6 bases). The V and J ends lost 3 bases and 8 bases respectively, with 11 bases between them. Germline V CDR1 and CDR2: SGDLS, YYNGEE. This CDR3 region has 12 residues. CDR3 region: CASSGTGTGYTF. The CDR3 coding sequence is TGTGCCAGCAGCGGCACCGGGACAGGCTACACCTTC.

In DNA form, the CDR3 reads TGTGCCAGCAGCTCGAACCGGGGGGCAGATACGCAGTATTTT. It is translated as CASSSNRGADTQYF. The chain joins TRBV7-2 to TRBJ2-3, with 7 bases matching TRBD2. V trimming: 4 bases; J trimming: 4 bases; junction bases outside the gene matches: 5. Germline-derived CDR1 and CDR2 are SGHTA and FQGNSA. CDR3 size: 14 residues. Variable domain in full (rest from reference TRBV7-2 and TRBJ2-3): GAGVSQSPSNKVTEKGKDVELRCDPISGHTALYWYRQSLGQGLEFLIYFQGNSAPDKSGLPSDRFSAERTGGSVSTLTIQRTQQEDSAVYLCASSSNRGADTQYFGPGTRLTVL.

The V call is TRBV3-1 (or the pseudogene TRBV3-2), the J call TRBJ1-5, with TRBD1 matching over 7 bases. The V gene end was trimmed by 2 bases and the J gene end by 6 bases; junction bases not matched to a gene: 13. Germline V gene lookup returns CDR1 LGHDT and CDR2 YNNKEL (reference sequence). CDR3 size: 17 residues. Here the CDR3 reads CASSQKGAGLLVQPQHF. The DNA for the CDR3 is TGTGCCAGCAGCCAAAAGGGGGCAGGGTTACTGGTTCAGCCCCAGCATTTT.

This chain links TRBV15 with TRBJ2-5; D gene unclear. The CDR3 is made up of 14 amino acids. CDR1 and CDR2 (germline): LNHNV, YYDKDF (reference sequence). V was cut by 2 bases and J by 0 bases, with 7 bases left in between. The CDR3 spells CATSRYKYQETQYF. The CDR3 coding sequence is TGTGCCACCAGCAGATACAAGTACCAAGAGACCCAGTACTTC.

The V call is TRBV5-1, the J call TRBJ2-1; 9 bases are shared with TRBD2. The CDR3 runs to 15 residues. Germline CDR1 is SGHRS and CDR2 is YFSETQ. V lost 4 bases and J lost 3; bases outside the gene matches: 5. CDR3 sequence: CASSLSGGNYNEQFF. As DNA, the CDR3 is TGCGCCAGCAGCCTAAGCGGGGGGAACTACAATGAGCAGTTCTTC.

In this sample, this clone turned up once. This chain connects TRBV6-6 to TRBJ2-1; D may be TRBD2 (5 bases). V lost 4 bases and J lost 0, with 10 bases in between. This CDR3 has 15 amino acids. Germline V gene sequence: CDR1 MNHNY, CDR2 SVGAGI (reference sequence). The CDR3 spells CASSFPGSSYNEQFF. DNA for the CDR3: TGTGCCAGCAGTTTTCCGGGGAGCTCCTACAATGAGCAGTTCTTC.

The J gene is TRBJ1-1, the V gene TRBV4-2, with a possible D match to TRBD1 (5 bases). The germline CDR1 and CDR2 sequences are LGHNA and YNFKEQ. This CDR3 has 15 amino acids. Trimming removed 0 bases from V and 4 bases from J, with 12 bases in between. The chain's CDR3 is CASSQDVGGSTEAFF. The CDR3 region has the DNA TGTGCCAGCAGCCAAGATGTGGGGGGGAGCACTGAAGCTTTCTTT.

V and J are TRBV4-1 and TRBJ1-4; D gene uncertain. Trimming stripped 4 bases from V and 8 bases from J, with 5 bases between. The CDR3 is made up of 11 amino acids. CDR1 is MGHRA and CDR2 is YSYEKL in the germline V gene. The CDR3 here is CASSLGEKLFF. CDR3 in DNA: TGCGCCAGCAGCCTCGGGGAAAAACTGTTTTTT.

This chain connects TRBV21-1 to TRBJ1-2. TRBV21-1 is recorded as a pseudogene. This CDR3 comprises 17 residues. For the CDR3, the DNA is TGTGCCAGCAGCAATTGGAGGGGTCGCCGTCATAGTTATGGCTACACCTTC. Amino acid sequence: CASSNWRGRRHSYGYTF.